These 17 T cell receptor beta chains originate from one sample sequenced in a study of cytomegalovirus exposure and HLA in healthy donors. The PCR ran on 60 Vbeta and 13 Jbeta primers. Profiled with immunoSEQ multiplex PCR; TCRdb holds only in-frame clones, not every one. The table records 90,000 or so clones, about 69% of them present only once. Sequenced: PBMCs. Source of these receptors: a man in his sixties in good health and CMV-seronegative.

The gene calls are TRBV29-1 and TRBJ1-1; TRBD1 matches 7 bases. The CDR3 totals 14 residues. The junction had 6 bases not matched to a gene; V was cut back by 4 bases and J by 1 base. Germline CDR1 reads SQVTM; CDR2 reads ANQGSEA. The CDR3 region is CSVAGQIKNTEAFF. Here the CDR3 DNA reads TGCAGCGTTGCGGGACAGATAAAGAACACTGAAGCTTTCTTT.

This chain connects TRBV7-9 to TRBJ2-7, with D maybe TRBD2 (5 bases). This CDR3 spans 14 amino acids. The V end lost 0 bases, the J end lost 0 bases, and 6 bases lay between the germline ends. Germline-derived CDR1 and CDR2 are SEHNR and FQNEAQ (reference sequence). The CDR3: CASSLAGSSYEQYF. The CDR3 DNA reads TGTGCCAGCAGCTTAGCAGGGAGCTCCTACGAGCAGTACTTC.

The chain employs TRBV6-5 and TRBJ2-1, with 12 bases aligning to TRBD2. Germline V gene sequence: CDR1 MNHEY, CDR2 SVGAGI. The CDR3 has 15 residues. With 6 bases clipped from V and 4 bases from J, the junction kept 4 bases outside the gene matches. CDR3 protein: CASSPLAGGYNEQFF. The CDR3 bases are TGTGCCAGCAGCCCCCTAGCGGGGGGGTACAATGAGCAGTTCTTC.

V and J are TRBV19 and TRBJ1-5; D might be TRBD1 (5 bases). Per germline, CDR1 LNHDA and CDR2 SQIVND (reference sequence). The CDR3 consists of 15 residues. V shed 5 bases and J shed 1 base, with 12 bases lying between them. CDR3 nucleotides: TGTGCCAGTAGTGGGGGGGGGAAGAGCAATCAGCCCCAGCATTTT. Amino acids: CASSGGGKSNQPQHF.

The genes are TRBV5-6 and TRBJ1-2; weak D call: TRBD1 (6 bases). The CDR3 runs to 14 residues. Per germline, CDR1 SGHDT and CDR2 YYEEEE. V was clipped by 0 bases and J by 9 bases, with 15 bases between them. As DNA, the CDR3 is TGTGCCAGCAGCTTGGACGGGACACTACATCGCTACACCTTC. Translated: CASSLDGTLHRYTF. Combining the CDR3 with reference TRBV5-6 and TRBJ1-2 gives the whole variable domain DAGVTQSPTHLIKTRGQQVTLRCSPKSGHDTVSWYQQALGQGPQFIFQYYEEEERQRGNFPDRFSGHQFPNYSSELNVNALLLGDSALYLCASSLDGTLHRYTFGSGTRLTVV.

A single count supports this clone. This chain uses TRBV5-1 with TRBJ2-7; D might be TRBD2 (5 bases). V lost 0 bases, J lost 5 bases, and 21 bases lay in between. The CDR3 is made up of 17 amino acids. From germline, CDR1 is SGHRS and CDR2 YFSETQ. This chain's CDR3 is CASSLVSGLDGANEQYF. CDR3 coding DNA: TGCGCCAGCAGCTTGGTTTCGGGATTGGACGGTGCCAACGAGCAGTACTTC.

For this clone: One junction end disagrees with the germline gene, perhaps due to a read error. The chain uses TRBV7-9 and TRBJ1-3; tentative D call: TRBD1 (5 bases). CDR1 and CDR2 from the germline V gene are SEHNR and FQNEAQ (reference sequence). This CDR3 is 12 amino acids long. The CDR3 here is CSSSPDPLRVYF. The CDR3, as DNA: TGTTCCAGCAGCCCTGACCCCCTCAGGGTATATTTT.

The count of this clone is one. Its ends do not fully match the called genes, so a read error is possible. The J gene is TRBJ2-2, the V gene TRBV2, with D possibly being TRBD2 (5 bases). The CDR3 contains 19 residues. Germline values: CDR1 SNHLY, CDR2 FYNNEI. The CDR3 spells CASSEIGQVPYANTGEPFF. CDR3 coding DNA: TGTGCCAGCAGTGAGATAGGGCAGGTTCCTTACGCGAACACCGGGGAGCCGTTTTTT.

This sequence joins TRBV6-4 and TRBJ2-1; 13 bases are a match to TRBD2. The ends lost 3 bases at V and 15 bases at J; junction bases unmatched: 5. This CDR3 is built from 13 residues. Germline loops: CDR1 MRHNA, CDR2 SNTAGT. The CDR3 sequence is CASSDATSGRRFF. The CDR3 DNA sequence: TGTGCCAGCAGTGATGCGACTAGCGGGAGGCGGTTCTTC.

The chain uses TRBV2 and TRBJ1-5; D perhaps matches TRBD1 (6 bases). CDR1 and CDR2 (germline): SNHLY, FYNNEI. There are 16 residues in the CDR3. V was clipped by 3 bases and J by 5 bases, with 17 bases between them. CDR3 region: CASSDLSDSPDQPQHF. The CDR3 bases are TGTGCCAGCAGTGATTTGTCGGACAGCCCTGATCAGCCCCAGCATTTT.

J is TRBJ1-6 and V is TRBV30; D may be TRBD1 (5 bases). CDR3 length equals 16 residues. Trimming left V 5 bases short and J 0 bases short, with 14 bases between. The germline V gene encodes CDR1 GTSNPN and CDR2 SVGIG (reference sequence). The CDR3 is CAWSPGLSSYNSPLHF. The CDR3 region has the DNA TGTGCCTGGTCACCGGGACTGAGCTCCTATAATTCACCCCTCCACTTT.

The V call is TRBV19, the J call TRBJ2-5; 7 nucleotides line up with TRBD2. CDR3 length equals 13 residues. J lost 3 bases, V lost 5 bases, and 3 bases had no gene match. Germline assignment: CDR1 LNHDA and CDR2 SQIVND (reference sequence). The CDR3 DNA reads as TGTGCCAGTAGTCCGGGACTAAAAGAGACCCAGTACTTC. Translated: CASSPGLKETQYF.

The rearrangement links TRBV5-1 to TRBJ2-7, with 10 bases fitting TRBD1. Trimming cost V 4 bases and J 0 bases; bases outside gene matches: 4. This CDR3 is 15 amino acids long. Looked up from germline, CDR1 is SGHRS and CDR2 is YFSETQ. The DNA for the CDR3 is TGCGCCAGCAGCATCAGGACAGGGGGCTCCTACGAGCAGTACTTC. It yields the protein CASSIRTGGSYEQYF.

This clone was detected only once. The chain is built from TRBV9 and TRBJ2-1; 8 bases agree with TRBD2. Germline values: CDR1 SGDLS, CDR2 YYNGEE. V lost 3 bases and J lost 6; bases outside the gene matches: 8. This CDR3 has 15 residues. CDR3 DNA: TGTGCCAGCAGCGGTGGGGGCGGGGGGCTCAATGAGCAGTTCTTC. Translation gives CASSGGGGGLNEQFF.

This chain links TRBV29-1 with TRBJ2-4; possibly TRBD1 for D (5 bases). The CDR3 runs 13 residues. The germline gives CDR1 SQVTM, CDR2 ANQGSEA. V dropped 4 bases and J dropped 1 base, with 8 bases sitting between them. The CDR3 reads CSVVRAAKNIQYF. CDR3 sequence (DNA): TGCAGCGTTGTCAGGGCGGCCAAAAACATTCAGTACTTC.

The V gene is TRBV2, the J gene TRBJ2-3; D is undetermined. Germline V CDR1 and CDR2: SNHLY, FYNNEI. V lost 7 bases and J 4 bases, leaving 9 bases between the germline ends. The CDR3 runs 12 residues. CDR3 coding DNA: TGTGCCAGCAAAGCTTCCGCAGATACGCAGTATTTT. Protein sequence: CASKASADTQYF.

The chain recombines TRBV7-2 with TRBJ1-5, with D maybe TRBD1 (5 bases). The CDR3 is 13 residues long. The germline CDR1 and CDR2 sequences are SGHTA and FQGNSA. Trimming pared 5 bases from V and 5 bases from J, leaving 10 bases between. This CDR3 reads CASSPGPYQPQHF. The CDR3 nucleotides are TGTGCCAGCAGCCCAGGGCCGTATCAGCCCCAGCATTTT.